These 27 T cell receptor beta chains came from one sample sequenced in a study of cytomegalovirus exposure and HLA in healthy donors. Primers: 60 Vbeta forward and 13 Jbeta reverse. Libraries were prepared by immunoSEQ multiplex PCR; TCRdb keeps only in-frame clonotypes and omits some of them. Of some 150,000 clones detected, roughly 80% appear once; the ten largest clones hold around 6.7%. Material: PBMCs. These receptor sequences come from a woman in her twenties or thirties in good health and CMV-seropositive.

The chain carries TRBV7-8 and TRBJ2-3; a possible D gene is TRBD2 (6 bases). This CDR3 is 13 amino acids long. Trimming removed 4 bases from V and 1 base from J, with 6 bases in between. Germline V gives CDR1 SGHVS, CDR2 FQNEAQ. The CDR3 DNA reads TGTGCCAGCAGCTGGGAGGGCACAGATACGCAGTATTTT. It yields the protein CASSWEGTDTQYF.

CDR3 nucleotides: TGTGCCAGCAATGGACAACAGGCGAATTCACCCCTCCACTTT. Translating gives CASNGQQANSPLHF. The chain links TRBV2 to TRBJ1-6, with D possibly matching TRBD1 (5 bases). Germline V CDR1 and CDR2: SNHLY, FYNNEI. The CDR3 covers 14 residues. Trimming left V 7 bases short and J 7 bases short, with 14 bases between.

This sequence joins TRBV11-2 and TRBJ1-6, with no clear D. CDR3 length: 18 residues. Germline CDR1 and CDR2: SGHAT and FQNNGV. The V gene lost 5 bases and the J gene lost 0 bases, with 17 bases spanning the gap. CDR3: CASSLLRISSSYNSPLHF. Written as DNA, the CDR3 is TGTGCCAGCAGCCTCCTGCGGATATCTAGCTCCTATAATTCACCCCTCCACTTT.

This clone was detected only a few times. This chain links TRBV15 with TRBJ2-3; TRBD1 is a possible D gene (6 bases). The CDR3 is 14 residues long. The germline V gene encodes CDR1 LNHNV and CDR2 YYDKDF (reference sequence). The V gene lost 3 bases and the J gene lost 6 bases, with 13 bases spanning the gap. DNA for the CDR3: TGTGCCACCAGCAGCCGGGACACTGGGGATACGCAGTATTTT. Protein sequence: CATSSRDTGDTQYF.

The chain employs TRBV7-2 and TRBJ2-3, with D perhaps matching TRBD1 (6 bases). CDR3 length: 16 amino acids. Trimming removed 5 bases at V and 5 bases at J, with 20 bases between. Germline assignment: CDR1 SGHTA and CDR2 FQGNSA. The CDR3 DNA sequence: TGTGCCAGCAGCCCCCCGGGGCAGGGGTTTGGAGATACGCAGTATTTT. This codes for CASSPPGQGFGDTQYF. Full variable domain (remainder filled in from reference TRBV7-2 and TRBJ2-3): GAGVSQSPSNKVTEKGKDVELRCDPISGHTALYWYRQSLGQGLEFLIYFQGNSAPDKSGLPSDRFSAERTGGSVSTLTIQRTQQEDSAVYLCASSPPGQGFGDTQYFGPGTRLTVL.

This rearrangement joins TRBV9 to TRBJ2-3; TRBD1 agrees at 7 bases. V dropped 2 bases and J dropped 4; count of bases not matched to a gene: 7. The CDR3 totals 15 residues. Germline V lookup: CDR1 SGDLS, CDR2 YYNGEE. The CDR3 reads CASSVAGQVPDTQYF. CDR3 nucleotide sequence: TGTGCCAGCAGCGTCGCCGGACAGGTACCAGATACGCAGTATTTT.

The V gene is TRBV18, the J gene TRBJ2-2; D is perhaps TRBD2 (5 bases). This CDR3 has 15 residues. Germline V gives CDR1 KGHSH, CDR2 LQKENI. Trimming cost V 6 bases and J 5 bases, with 16 bases left between them. This CDR3 reads CASSAGVRRTGELFF. The CDR3 nucleotides read TGTGCCAGCTCGGCCGGGGTCAGGAGGACCGGGGAGCTGTTTTTT. The variable domain in full, completed from reference TRBV18 and TRBJ2-2, reads NAGVMQNPRHLVRRRGQEARLRCSPMKGHSHVYWYRQLPEEGLKFMVYLQKENIIDESGMPKERFSAEFPKEGPSILRIQQVVRGDSAAYFCASSAGVRRTGELFFGEGSRLTVL.

The chain employs TRBV13 and TRBJ2-1; 8 bases align to TRBD1. CDR3 length: 15 residues. The germline gives CDR1 PRHDT, CDR2 FYEKMQ (reference sequence). Unmatched junction bases numbered 8, after V lost 4 bases and J lost 6 bases. This CDR3 reads CASSSTGGLSNEQFF. CDR3 coding DNA: TGTGCCAGCAGCTCTACAGGGGGACTTAGCAATGAGCAGTTCTTC.

The chain uses TRBV13 and TRBJ1-1; 8 bases are shared with TRBD1. CDR1 is PRHDT, CDR2 FYEKMQ, per germline (reference sequence). There are 15 residues in the CDR3. The V and J ends lost 5 bases and 0 bases, in that order; junction bases with no gene match: 5. DNA of the CDR3: TGTGCCAGCAGCCCGGCGACAGGGGTGAACACTGAAGCTTTCTTT. It specifies CASSPATGVNTEAFF.

This clone was observed once. V and J are TRBV30 and TRBJ2-5, with unresolved D. Trimming took 3 bases from V and 5 from J, leaving 13 bases between them. The CDR3 is 13 amino acids. Germline V gene sequence: CDR1 GTSNPN, CDR2 SVGIG (reference sequence). CDR3 DNA sequence: TGTGCCTGGAGGGTTTTGGGCCGTGAGACCCAGTACTTC. This encodes CAWRVLGRETQYF.

The chain couples TRBV28 to TRBJ1-5; D may be TRBD1 (5 bases). The V and J ends lost 3 bases and 7 bases respectively, with 16 bases between them. Per germline, CDR1 MDHEN and CDR2 SYDVKM. The CDR3 totals 15 residues. This CDR3 is CASSLLGGGEQPQHF. The CDR3 nucleotides read TGTGCCAGCAGTTTGTTGGGGGGGGGAGAACAGCCCCAGCATTTT.

The chain combines TRBV5-4 with TRBJ1-1; 9 positions match TRBD1. V lost 0 bases, J lost 2 bases, and 8 bases stayed unmatched. Germline V lookup: CDR1 SGHNT, CDR2 YYREEE (reference sequence). The CDR3 has 17 amino acids. The DNA for the CDR3 is TGTGCCAGCAGCTTGGTCTCTCAACAGGGGGCAAACACTGAAGCTTTCTTT. It codes for CASSLVSQQGANTEAFF.

This sequence joins TRBV18 and TRBJ2-2; 8 bases match TRBD1. The ends lost 3 bases at V and 6 bases at J; junction bases unmatched: 3. The germline V gene encodes CDR1 KGHSH and CDR2 LQKENI. This CDR3 spans 14 amino acids. CDR3 nucleotides: TGTGCCAGCTCACCCCGACAGGGGTCCGGGGAGCTGTTTTTT. The encoded protein is CASSPRQGSGELFF.

The gene calls are TRBV4-3 and TRBJ2-2; D is possibly TRBD2 (6 bases). Germline V gene data show CDR1 as LGHNA and CDR2 as YSLEER. Trimming left V 3 bases short and J 3 bases short, with 11 bases between. The CDR3 totals 15 residues. This CDR3 is CASSQGDLHTGELFF. In DNA, the CDR3 is TGCGCCAGCAGCCAGGGGGACTTACACACCGGGGAGCTGTTTTTT.

The rearrangement uses TRBV7-3 and TRBJ1-1; possible D gene TRBD1, 6 bases. Germline V lookup: CDR1 SGHTA, CDR2 FQGTGA. V lost 5 bases to trimming and J lost 0 bases, with 7 bases between them. This CDR3 is 13 amino acids long. CDR3 sequence reads: CASSKGVNTEAFF. The CDR3 nucleotides read TGTGCCAGCAGCAAGGGGGTGAACACTGAAGCTTTCTTT.

V usage is TRBV5-1 and J usage is TRBJ2-7; D might be TRBD2 (6 bases). V was cut by 2 bases and J by 1 base, with 10 bases left in between. Germline V gene lookup returns CDR1 SGHRS and CDR2 YFSETQ. There are 14 residues in the CDR3. This CDR3 reads CASSLNGGSYEQYF. The CDR3 nucleotides read TGCGCCAGCAGCTTAAACGGGGGTTCCTACGAGCAGTACTTC.

The V gene is TRBV10-3, the J gene TRBJ1-4, with 10 bases aligning to TRBD1. V shed 10 bases and J 8 bases; nucleotides not matched to a gene: 4. The CDR3 extends over 12 amino acids. From germline, CDR1 is ENHRY and CDR2 SYGVKD. The chain's CDR3 is CATRTGGEKLFF. CDR3 DNA sequence: TGTGCCACCCGGACAGGGGGAGAAAAACTGTTTTTT.

V and J are TRBV5-1 and TRBJ2-1; 8 nucleotides agree with TRBD2. Germline CDR1 and CDR2: SGHRS and YFSETQ. The CDR3 has 14 residues. The junction had 1 base not matched to a gene; V was cut back by 2 bases and J by 3 bases. The CDR3 sequence is CASSFAGGYNEQFF. The CDR3 nucleotides are TGCGCCAGCAGCTTCGCGGGGGGCTACAATGAGCAGTTCTTC.

This clone was recorded a few times. V gene TRBV5-5 combines with J gene TRBJ2-3, with TRBD1 matching over 8 bases. With 0 bases clipped from V and 2 bases from J, the junction kept 14 bases outside the gene matches. Per the germline V gene, CDR1 is SGHKS and CDR2 is YYEKEE (reference sequence). CDR3 length: 19 amino acids. The CDR3 DNA sequence: TGTGCCAGCAGCTTGGGGTCCTCGGGCGGACAGGGCCTCACAGATACGCAGTATTTT. Its protein is CASSLGSSGGQGLTDTQYF.

The sample holds one count of this clone. The junction departs from germline at one end; a sequencing error may be responsible. The V gene is TRBV28, the J gene TRBJ2-3; 7 bases are shared with TRBD2. The CDR3 totals 15 residues. Germline V gene sequence: CDR1 MDHEN, CDR2 SYDVKM. DNA of the CDR3: TGTGCCGGCAGCACATGGGGGGGGGTTACAGATACGCAGTATTTT. This translates into CAGSTWGGVTDTQYF.

The CDR3 is CAISSDRGGYGYTF. The DNA for the CDR3 is TGTGCCATCAGTTCGGACAGGGGTGGGTATGGCTACACCTTC. The V and J genes are TRBV10-3 and TRBJ1-2; 9 bases are shared with TRBD1. The germline V gene has CDR1 ENHRY and CDR2 SYGVKD. J gave up 5 bases and V 5 bases, and 6 bases lay outside the gene matches. CDR3 size: 14 residues.

The chain couples TRBV19 to TRBJ1-2; D possibly corresponds to TRBD1 (5 bases). Trimming stripped 3 bases from V and 4 bases from J, with 9 bases between. In germline, CDR1 is LNHDA, CDR2 SQIVND (reference sequence). CDR3 length: 13 amino acids. DNA for the CDR3: TGTGCCAGTAGTATCGGGACTTCCTATGGCTACACCTTC. Translation gives CASSIGTSYGYTF.

V is TRBV6-6 and J is TRBJ1-2; no clear D gene. In germline, CDR1 is MNHNY, CDR2 SVGAGI (reference sequence). The length of the CDR3 is 15 residues. The germline V and J ends were trimmed by 1 base and 6 bases, with 15 bases remaining between them. The CDR3 coding sequence is TGTGCCAGCAGTTACTTGGGCGGAAGGGAGGATGGCTACACCTTC. Residues: CASSYLGGREDGYTF.

This sequence joins TRBV7-2 and TRBJ2-1, with D maybe TRBD1 (7 bases). The CDR3 has 15 residues. CDR1 is SGHTA and CDR2 is FQGNSA in the germline V gene. V lost 4 bases and J lost 8, with 18 bases in between. The CDR3 nucleotides are TGTGCCAGCAGCTCTAGCAGGCAGGGGGGCTATGAGCAGTTCTTC. This translates into CASSSSRQGGYEQFF.

This chain joins TRBV7-3 and TRBJ2-1; 7 nucleotides match TRBD2. This CDR3 has 18 amino acids. The J segment lost 0 bases and the V segment lost 5 bases, leaving 13 bases of the junction unmatched. Per the germline V gene, CDR1 is SGHTA and CDR2 is FQGTGA. The CDR3 DNA is TGTGCCAGCAGCCGCAGTTCGGTGCGGGGGAGCTCCTACAATGAGCAGTTCTTC. Its translation is CASSRSSVRGSSYNEQFF. Full variable domain (remainder filled in from reference TRBV7-3 and TRBJ2-1): GAGVSQTPSNKVTEKGKYVELRCDPISGHTALYWYRQSLGQGPEFLIYFQGTGAADDSGLPNDRFFAVRPEGSVSTLKIQRTERGDSAVYLCASSRSSVRGSSYNEQFFGPGTRLTVL.

This clone was seen only once. The V and J genes are TRBV18 and TRBJ1-4, with D tentatively TRBD1 (5 bases). V was trimmed by 1 base and J by 12 bases, leaving 18 bases between them. There are 15 residues in the CDR3. CDR1 is KGHSH, CDR2 LQKENI, per germline. Here the CDR3 reads CASSPRIGQGTELFF. The CDR3 DNA reads TGTGCCAGCTCACCACGGATTGGGCAGGGCACGGAACTGTTTTTT.

This sequence joins TRBV25-1 and TRBJ2-5; possible D gene TRBD1, 6 bases. The J call may be faulty, since TRBJ2-7 better matches the DNA end. Germline CDR1 and CDR2: MGHDK and SYGVNS. This CDR3 contains 14 residues. CDR3 nucleotides: TGTGCCAGCAGTGAGACACAGGGTCGCTACGAGCAGTACTTC. Protein sequence: CASSETQGRYEQYF.